Presented here are 6 T cell receptor beta chains from one specimen sequenced in a study of cytomegalovirus exposure and HLA in healthy donors. With 60 Vbeta and 13 Jbeta primers, the PCR was carried out. Assay: immunoSEQ multiplex PCR; the TCRdb copy retains only in-frame clones and omits some. The sample holds around 150,000 clones, roughly 80% seen once. Sequencing was done on a sample of PBMCs. The receptors were sampled from a human donor in good health.

The chain combines TRBV5-5 with TRBJ1-2, with a possible D match to TRBD1 (6 bases). Germline V CDR1 and CDR2: SGHKS, YYEKEE (reference sequence). The CDR3 spans 13 residues. Deletions cut 2 bases from V and 8 bases from J, with 13 bases between. CDR3 nucleotide sequence: TGTGCCAGCAGCTTTTATACAGGGTTCGGCTACACCTTC. Its protein is CASSFYTGFGYTF.

The J gene is TRBJ1-1, the V gene TRBV6-5; D gene ambiguous. Trimming left V 4 bases short and J 0 bases short, with 6 bases between. The germline gives CDR1 MNHEY, CDR2 SVGAGI. CDR3 length: 13 amino acids. CDR3 nucleotides: TGTGCCAGCAGTTCCCCTTTGAACACTGAAGCTTTCTTT. Amino acids: CASSSPLNTEAFF.

The CDR3 region is CASSRTTGVGEKLFF. The DNA of the CDR3 is TGCGCCAGCAGCCGTACGACAGGGGTGGGTGAAAAACTGTTTTTT. The genes are TRBV5-1 and TRBJ1-4; 8 nucleotides line up with TRBD1. V lost 4 bases and J lost 7; bases outside the gene matches: 9. CDR1 and CDR2 from the germline V gene are SGHRS and YFSETQ. The CDR3 has 15 amino acids.

This clone was detected only a few times. V usage is TRBV9 and J usage is TRBJ2-3, with 7 bases aligning to TRBD1. Germline V lookup: CDR1 SGDLS, CDR2 YYNGEE. Unmatched junction bases numbered 4, after V lost 4 bases and J lost 2 bases. This CDR3 spans 14 amino acids. CDR3 bases: TGTGCCAGCAGCCTAGGGGGCTTCACAGATACGCAGTATTTT. Translating it yields CASSLGGFTDTQYF.

This clone has more than one count but fewer than ten. This chain links TRBV9 with TRBJ1-4, with D maybe TRBD1 (6 bases). V lost 3 bases and J lost 3, with 12 bases in between. This CDR3 has 15 amino acids. The germline V gene encodes CDR1 SGDLS and CDR2 YYNGEE. The DNA for the CDR3 is TGTGCCAGCAGCGGACGTTCAGGGGCTAATGAAAAACTGTTTTTT. Amino acid sequence: CASSGRSGANEKLFF.

This chain's CDR3 is CASRDRTNSPLHF. In DNA form, the CDR3 reads TGTGCCAGCCGGGACAGGACTAATTCACCCCTCCACTTT. The chain links TRBV6-5 to TRBJ1-6; TRBD1 matches at 8 bases. Germline lookup yields CDR1 MNHEY and CDR2 SVGAGI. Trimming took 8 bases from V and 6 from J; bases not matched to a gene: 3. This CDR3 is 13 amino acids long.